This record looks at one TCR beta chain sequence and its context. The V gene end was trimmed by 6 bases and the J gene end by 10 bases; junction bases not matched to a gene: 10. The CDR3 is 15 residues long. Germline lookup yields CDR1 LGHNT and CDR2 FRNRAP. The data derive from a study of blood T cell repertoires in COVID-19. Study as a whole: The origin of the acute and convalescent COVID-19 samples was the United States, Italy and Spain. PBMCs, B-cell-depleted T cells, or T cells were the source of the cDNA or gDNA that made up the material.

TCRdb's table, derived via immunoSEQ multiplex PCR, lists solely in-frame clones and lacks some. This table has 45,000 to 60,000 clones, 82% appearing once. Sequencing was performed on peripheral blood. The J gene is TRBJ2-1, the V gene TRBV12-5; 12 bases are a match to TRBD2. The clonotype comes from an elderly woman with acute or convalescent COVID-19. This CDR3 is CASGRTSGKFGEQFF. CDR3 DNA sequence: TGTGCTAGTGGCAGGACTAGCGGGAAATTTGGGGAGCAGTTCTTC.